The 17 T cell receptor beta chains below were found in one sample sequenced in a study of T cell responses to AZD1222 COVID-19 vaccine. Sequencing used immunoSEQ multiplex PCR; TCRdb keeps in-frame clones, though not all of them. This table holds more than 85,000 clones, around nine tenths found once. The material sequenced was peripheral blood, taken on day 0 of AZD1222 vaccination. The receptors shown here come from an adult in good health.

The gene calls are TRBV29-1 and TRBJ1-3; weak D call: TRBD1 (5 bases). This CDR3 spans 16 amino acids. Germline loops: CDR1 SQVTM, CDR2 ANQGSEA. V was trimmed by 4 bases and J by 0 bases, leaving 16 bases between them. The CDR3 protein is CSVVRYETVSGNTIYF. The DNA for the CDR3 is TGCAGCGTTGTTAGATACGAGACAGTCTCTGGAAACACCATATATTTT.

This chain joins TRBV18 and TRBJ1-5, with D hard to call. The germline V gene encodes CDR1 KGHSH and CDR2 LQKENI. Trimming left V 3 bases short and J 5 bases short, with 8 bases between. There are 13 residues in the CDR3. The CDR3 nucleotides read TGTGCCAGCTCACCGAAGGGAGATCAGCCCCAGCATTTT. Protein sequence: CASSPKGDQPQHF.

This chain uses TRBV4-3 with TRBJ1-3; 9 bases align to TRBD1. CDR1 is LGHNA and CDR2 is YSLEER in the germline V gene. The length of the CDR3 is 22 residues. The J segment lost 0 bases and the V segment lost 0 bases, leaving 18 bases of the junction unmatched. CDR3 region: CASSQEWTGASLALHSGNTIYF. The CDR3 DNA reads TGCGCCAGCAGCCAAGAATGGACAGGGGCGTCTCTTGCCCTTCACTCTGGAAACACCATATATTTT.

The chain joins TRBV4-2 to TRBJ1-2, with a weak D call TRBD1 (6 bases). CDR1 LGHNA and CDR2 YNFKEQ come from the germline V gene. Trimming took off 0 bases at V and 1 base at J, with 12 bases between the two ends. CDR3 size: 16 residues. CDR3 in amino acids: CASSQESTGFNYGYTF. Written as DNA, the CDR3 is TGTGCCAGCAGCCAAGAGTCAACAGGGTTTAACTATGGCTACACCTTC.

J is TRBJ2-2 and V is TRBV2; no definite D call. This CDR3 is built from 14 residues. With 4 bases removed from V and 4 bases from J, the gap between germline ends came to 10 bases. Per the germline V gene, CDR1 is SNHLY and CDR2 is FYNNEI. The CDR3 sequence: CASSVTPSTGELFF. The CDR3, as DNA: TGTGCCAGCAGTGTGACACCCAGCACCGGGGAGCTGTTTTTT.

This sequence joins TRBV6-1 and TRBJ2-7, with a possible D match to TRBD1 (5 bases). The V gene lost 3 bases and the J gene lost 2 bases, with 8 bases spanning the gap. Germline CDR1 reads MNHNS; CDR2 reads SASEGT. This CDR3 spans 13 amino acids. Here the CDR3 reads CASSDGQAYEQYV. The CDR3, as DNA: TGTGCCAGCAGTGACGGACAAGCCTACGAGCAGTACGTC.

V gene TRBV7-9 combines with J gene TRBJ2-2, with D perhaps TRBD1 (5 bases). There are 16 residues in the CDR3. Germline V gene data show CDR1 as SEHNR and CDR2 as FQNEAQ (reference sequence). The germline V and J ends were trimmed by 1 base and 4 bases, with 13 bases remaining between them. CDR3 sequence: CASSLETGVPTGELFF. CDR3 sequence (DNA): TGTGCCAGCAGCTTAGAAACAGGCGTCCCCACCGGGGAGCTGTTTTTT.

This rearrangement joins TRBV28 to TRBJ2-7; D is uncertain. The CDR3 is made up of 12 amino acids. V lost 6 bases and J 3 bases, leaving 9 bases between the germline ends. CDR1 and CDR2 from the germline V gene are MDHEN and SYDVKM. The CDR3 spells CASSPTSYEQYF. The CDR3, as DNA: TGTGCCAGCAGCCCTACAAGCTACGAGCAGTACTTC.

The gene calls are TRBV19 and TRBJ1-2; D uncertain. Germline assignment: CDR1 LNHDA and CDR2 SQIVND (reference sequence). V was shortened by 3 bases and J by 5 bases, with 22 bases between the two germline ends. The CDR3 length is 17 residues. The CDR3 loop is CASSIRISANREYGYTF. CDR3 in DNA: TGTGCCAGTAGTATCCGAATTTCGGCAAATAGGGAGTATGGCTACACCTTC.

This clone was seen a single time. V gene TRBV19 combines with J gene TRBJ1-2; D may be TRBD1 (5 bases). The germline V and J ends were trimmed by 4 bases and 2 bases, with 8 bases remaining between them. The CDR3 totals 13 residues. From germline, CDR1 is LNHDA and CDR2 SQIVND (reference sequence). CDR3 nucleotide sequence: TGTGCCAGTAGTAGCCAGGGCAACTATGGCTACACCTTC. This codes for CASSSQGNYGYTF.

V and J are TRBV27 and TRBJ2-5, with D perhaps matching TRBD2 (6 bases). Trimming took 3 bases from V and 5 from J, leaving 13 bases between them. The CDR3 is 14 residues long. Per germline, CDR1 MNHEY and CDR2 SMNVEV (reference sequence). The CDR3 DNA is TGTGCCAGCAGTTTCCTAGCGAGCATGGAGACCCAGTACTTC. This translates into CASSFLASMETQYF.

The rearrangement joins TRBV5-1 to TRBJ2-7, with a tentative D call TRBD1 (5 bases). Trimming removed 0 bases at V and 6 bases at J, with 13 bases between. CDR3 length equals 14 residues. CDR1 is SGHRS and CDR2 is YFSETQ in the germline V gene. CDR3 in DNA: TGCGCCAGCAGCTTGGACTGGGGCGGCTTCGAGCAGTACGTC. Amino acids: CASSLDWGGFEQYV.

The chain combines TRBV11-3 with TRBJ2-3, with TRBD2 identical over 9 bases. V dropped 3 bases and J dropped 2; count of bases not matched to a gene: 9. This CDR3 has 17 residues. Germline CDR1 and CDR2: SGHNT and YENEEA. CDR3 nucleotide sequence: TGTGCCAGCAGCTTCGACACTAGCGGGCCAACCACAGATACGCAGTATTTT. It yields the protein CASSFDTSGPTTDTQYF.

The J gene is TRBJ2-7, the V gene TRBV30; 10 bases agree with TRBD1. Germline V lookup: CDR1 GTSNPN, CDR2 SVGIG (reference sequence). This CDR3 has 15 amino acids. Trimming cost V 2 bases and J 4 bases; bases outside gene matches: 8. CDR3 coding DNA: TGTGCCTGGAGTTACCCCGGGACAGGGGTTTACGAGCAGTACTTC. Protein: CAWSYPGTGVYEQYF.

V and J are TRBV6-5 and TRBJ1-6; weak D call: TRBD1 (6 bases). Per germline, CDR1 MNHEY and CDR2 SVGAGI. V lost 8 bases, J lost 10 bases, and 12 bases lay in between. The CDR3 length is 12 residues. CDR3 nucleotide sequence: TGTGCCAGCGGAACAGGGCCATCACCCCTCCACTTT. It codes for CASGTGPSPLHF.

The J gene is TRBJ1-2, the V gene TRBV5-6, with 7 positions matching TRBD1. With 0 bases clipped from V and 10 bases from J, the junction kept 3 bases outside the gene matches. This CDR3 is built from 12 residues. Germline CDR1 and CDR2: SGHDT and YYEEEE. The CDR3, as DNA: TGTGCCAGCAGCTTGGGGGACAGAGACTACACCTTC. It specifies CASSLGDRDYTF. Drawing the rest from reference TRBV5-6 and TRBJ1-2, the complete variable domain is DAGVTQSPTHLIKTRGQQVTLRCSPKSGHDTVSWYQQALGQGPQFIFQYYEEEERQRGNFPDRFSGHQFPNYSSELNVNALLLGDSALYLCASSLGDRDYTFGSGTRLTVV.

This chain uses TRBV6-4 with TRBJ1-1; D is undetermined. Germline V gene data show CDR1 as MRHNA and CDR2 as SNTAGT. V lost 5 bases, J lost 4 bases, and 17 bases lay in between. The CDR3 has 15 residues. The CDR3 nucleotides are TGTGCCAGCAGTCCCTCCGTGACGGTGGGCACTGAAGCTTTCTTT. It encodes CASSPSVTVGTEAFF.